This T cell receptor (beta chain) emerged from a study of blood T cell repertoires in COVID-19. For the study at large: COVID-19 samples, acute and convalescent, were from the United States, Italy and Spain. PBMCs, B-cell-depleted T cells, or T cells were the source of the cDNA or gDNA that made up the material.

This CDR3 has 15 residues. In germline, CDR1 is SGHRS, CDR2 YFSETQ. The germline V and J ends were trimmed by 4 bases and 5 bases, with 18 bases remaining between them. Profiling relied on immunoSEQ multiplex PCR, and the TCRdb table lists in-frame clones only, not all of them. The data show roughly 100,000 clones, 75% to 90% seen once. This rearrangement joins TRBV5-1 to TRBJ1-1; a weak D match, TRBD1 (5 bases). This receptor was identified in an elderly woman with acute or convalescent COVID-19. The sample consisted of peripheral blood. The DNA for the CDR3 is TGCGCCAGCAGCAAGACAGTCGGAAGTAGTACTGAAGCTTTCTTT. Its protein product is CASSKTVGSSTEAFF.